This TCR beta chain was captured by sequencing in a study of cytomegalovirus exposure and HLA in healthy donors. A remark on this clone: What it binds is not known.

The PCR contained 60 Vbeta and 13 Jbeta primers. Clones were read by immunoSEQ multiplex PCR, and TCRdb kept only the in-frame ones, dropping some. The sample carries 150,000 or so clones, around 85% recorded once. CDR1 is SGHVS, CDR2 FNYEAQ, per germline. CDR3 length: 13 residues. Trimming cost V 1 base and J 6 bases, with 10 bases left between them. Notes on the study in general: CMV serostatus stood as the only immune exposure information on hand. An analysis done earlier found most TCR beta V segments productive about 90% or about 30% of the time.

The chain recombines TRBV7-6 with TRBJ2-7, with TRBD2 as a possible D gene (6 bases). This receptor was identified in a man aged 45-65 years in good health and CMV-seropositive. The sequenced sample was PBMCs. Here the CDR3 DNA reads TGTGCCAGCAGCTTAGGGGAGGAACGCGAGCAGTACTTC. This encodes CASSLGEEREQYF.